Sequencing of this T cell receptor beta chain was carried out in a study of response to subunit inactivated influenza vaccine. TCRdb used MiXCR to reprocess the RT-PCR reads, holding one entry per CDR3 protein. The sample gives approximately 700,000 distinct CDR3 sequences, about 15% of which show up once; less than 9% is in the top ten. Turning to this clonotype: Its specificity is unknown.

Broader study findings: The study's authors posited that every seasonal influenza vaccination enlists few new T cells.

In germline, CDR1 is SNHLY, CDR2 FYNNEI. Trimming at V came to 1 base and at J to 10 bases, leaving 1 base not matched to a gene. The CDR3 extends over 12 amino acids. The origin of this receptor is a man aged 50 to 60 who received an inactivated influenza vaccine. Sample: PBMCs from blood, taken around 14 days before vaccination. V usage is TRBV2 and J usage is TRBJ2-1, with 7 nucleotides matching TRBD1. The CDR3 protein is CASSEGTGEQFF. CDR3 DNA sequence: TGTGCCAGCAGTGAAGGGACAGGAGAGCAGTTCTTC. Combining the CDR3 with reference TRBV2 and TRBJ2-1 gives the whole variable domain EPEVTQTPSHQVTQMGQEVILRCVPISNHLYFYWYRQILGQKVEFLVSFYNNEISEKSEIFDDQFSVERPDGSNFTLKIRSTKLEDSAMYFCASSEGTGEQFFGPGTRLTVL.